Listed below are T cell receptor beta chains from one sample, sequenced in a study of blood T cell repertoires in COVID-19. Libraries were prepared by immunoSEQ multiplex PCR; TCRdb keeps only in-frame clonotypes and omits some of them. Among about 390,000 clones listed, 87% were seen once. The specimen was peripheral blood. Every receptor here comes from an older woman with COVID-19, enrolled during active disease. Each CDR3 is given with its conserved first and last residue. Fields, in order: J gene, clone size, V gene, D gene, CDR3 protein, CDR3 DNA. A D gene is named only where the DNA matches it firmly. Where a row states a size, it is once, few, many or the class of an expanded clone; other rows omit it.

>TRBJ1-2|NA|TRBV10-1|NA
CASTPPGGTF
TGCGCCAGCACCCCCCCCGGCGGCACCTTC
>TRBJ1-1|few|TRBV5-1|NA
CASSLVEGSGTEAFF
TGCGCCAGCAGCTTGGTGGAGGGATCGGGAACTGAAGCTTTCTTT
>TRBJ1-1|NA|TRBV7-2|TRBD1
CASSLDRGPQTEAFF
TGTGCCAGCAGCTTAGACAGGGGGCCTCAGACTGAAGCTTTCTTT
>TRBJ2-7|NA|TRBV12-5|TRBD1
CASGLVPGQGSYEQYF
TGTGCTAGTGGTTTGGTTCCGGGACAGGGCTCCTACGAGCAGTACTTC
>TRBJ2-4|NA|TRBV3-1/TRBV3-2|NA
CASSQRGGYLAKNIQYF
TGTGCCAGCAGCCAAAGGGGGGGGTACTTAGCCAAAAACATTCAGTACTTC
>TRBJ1-1|NA|TRBV29-1|TRBD1
CSVRTGGLNTEAFF
TGCAGCGTCAGGACAGGGGGCTTGAACACTGAAGCTTTCTTT
>TRBJ2-3|NA|TRBV5-5|NA
CASSLWTTQTDTQYF
TGTGCCAGCAGCTTGTGGACTACCCAGACAGATACGCAGTATTTT
>TRBJ1-2|NA|TRBV6-5|NA
CASSLGETTNYGYTF
TGTGCCAGCAGTCTCGGGGAGACCACTAACTATGGCTACACCTTC
>TRBJ1-3|NA|TRBV4-1|NA
CASSQEGGEGSGNTIYF
TGCGCCAGCAGCCAAGAAGGCGGTGAGGGATCTGGAAACACCATATATTTT
>TRBJ2-3|NA|TRBV5-1|TRBD2
CASSWRWTSVDTQYF
TGCGCCAGCAGCTGGAGATGGACTAGCGTAGATACGCAGTATTTT
>TRBJ1-5|NA|TRBV13|NA
CASSLGGVLSQPQHF
TGTGCCAGCAGCTTAGGAGGGGTTTTGAGTCAGCCCCAGCATTTT
>TRBJ2-7|NA|TRBV2|TRBD1
CASSDYQGQTYEQYF
TGTGCCAGCAGTGATTACCAGGGACAGACCTACGAGCAGTACTTC
>TRBJ1-1|NA|TRBV5-8|NA
CASSTSSGVNTEAFF
TGTGCCAGCAGCACGTCTTCGGGGGTGAACACTGAAGCTTTCTTT
>TRBJ2-1|many|TRBV13|TRBD2
CASSPRSSGGASNEQFF
TGTGCCAGCAGCCCCCGTTCTAGCGGGGGGGCCAGTAATGAGCAGTTCTTC
>TRBJ2-6|NA|TRBV18|NA
CASSRKGGTGANVLTF
TGTGCCAGCTCCCGGAAAGGGGGTACTGGGGCCAACGTCCTGACTTTC
>TRBJ2-7|NA|TRBV7-2|NA
CASSSRGGWPPEQYF
TGTGCCAGCAGCTCGAGGGGGGGTTGGCCCCCCGAGCAGTACTTC
>TRBJ2-3|NA|TRBV27|NA
CASSWSQGRGTDTQYF
TGTGCCAGCAGTTGGTCCCAGGGTCGGGGCACAGATACGCAGTATTTT
>TRBJ1-2|NA|TRBV5-5|TRBD1
CASSQGQSEAYGYTF
TGTGCCAGCAGCCAGGGACAGAGTGAAGCCTATGGCTACACCTTC
>TRBJ2-5|once|TRBV4-2|TRBD2
CASSQDEASGGETQYF
TGTGCCAGCAGCCAAGATGAGGCTAGCGGGGGTGAGACCCAGTACTTC
>TRBJ2-1|NA|TRBV7-9|TRBD2
CASTTRVGSERGGHDEQFF
TGTGCCAGCACCACTCGGGTCGGGTCAGAGCGGGGGGGCCACGATGAGCAGTTCTTC
>TRBJ2-2|NA|TRBV4-1|TRBD1
CASSRGQGYTGELFF
TGCGCCAGCAGCCGAGGACAGGGATACACCGGGGAGCTGTTTTTT
>TRBJ2-7|NA|TRBV21-1|NA
CASSALHRQWGSYEQYF
TGTGCCAGCAGCGCACTTCACAGACAGTGGGGATCCTACGAGCAGTACTTC
>TRBJ1-1|NA|TRBV3-1/TRBV3-2|NA
CASRKKEGLSNTEAFF
TGTGCCAGCAGAAAGAAGGAGGGACTTTCGAACACTGAAGCTTTCTTT
>TRBJ1-2|NA|TRBV6-2/TRBV6-3|NA
CASSYTAGSSYGYTF
TGTGCCAGCAGTTACACGGCAGGCAGTAGCTATGGCTACACCTTC
>TRBJ1-2|NA|TRBV3-1/TRBV3-2|TRBD1
CASSPGQGASGYTF
TGTGCCAGCAGCCCAGGACAGGGGGCGAGTGGCTACACCTTC
>TRBJ1-2|NA|TRBV5-6|NA
CASSLSRSYGYTF
TGTGCCAGCAGCTTGTCTCGGTCCTATGGCTACACCTTC
>TRBJ2-7|NA|TRBV25-1|TRBD2
CASSPSTASGGAPYEQYF
TGTGCCAGCAGTCCGTCAACGGCTAGCGGGGGGGCTCCCTACGAGCAGTACTTC
>TRBJ2-1|NA|TRBV7-7|TRBD1
CASSARTGSSYNEQFF
TGTGCTAGCAGCGCCCGGACAGGGAGCTCCTACAATGAGCAGTTCTTC
>TRBJ1-3|NA|TRBV2|NA
CASSEGRSSGNTIYF
TGTGCCAGCAGTGAAGGGCGGAGCTCTGGAAACACCATATATTTT
>TRBJ2-1|NA|TRBV11-2|NA
CASRPRGNEQFF
TGTGCCAGCAGACCTAGGGGCAATGAGCAGTTCTTC
>TRBJ1-2|NA|TRBV28|TRBD1
CASSLGQGSGYTF
TGTGCCAGCAGCCTGGGACAGGGAAGTGGCTACACCTTC
>TRBJ1-1|many|TRBV19|TRBD1
CASSIQTGGATQAFF
TGTGCCAGTAGTATCCAGACAGGGGGCGCGACCCAAGCTTTCTTT
>TRBJ1-1|NA|TRBV6-5|NA
CASSPDTYTEAFF
TGTGCCAGCAGCCCCGACACCTACACTGAAGCTTTCTTT
>TRBJ2-2|NA|TRBV7-9|NA
CASSLVPGNTGELFF
TGTGCCAGCAGCCTGGTCCCAGGGAACACCGGGGAGCTGTTTTTT
>TRBJ2-7|once|TRBV19|TRBD1
CASSTNRGLNEQYF
TGTGCCAGTAGTACCAACAGGGGGCTAAACGAGCAGTACTTC
>TRBJ2-1|NA|TRBV9|TRBD2
CASSGRTSGGYNEQFF
TGTGCCAGCAGCGGGCGGACTAGCGGGGGGTACAATGAGCAGTTCTTC